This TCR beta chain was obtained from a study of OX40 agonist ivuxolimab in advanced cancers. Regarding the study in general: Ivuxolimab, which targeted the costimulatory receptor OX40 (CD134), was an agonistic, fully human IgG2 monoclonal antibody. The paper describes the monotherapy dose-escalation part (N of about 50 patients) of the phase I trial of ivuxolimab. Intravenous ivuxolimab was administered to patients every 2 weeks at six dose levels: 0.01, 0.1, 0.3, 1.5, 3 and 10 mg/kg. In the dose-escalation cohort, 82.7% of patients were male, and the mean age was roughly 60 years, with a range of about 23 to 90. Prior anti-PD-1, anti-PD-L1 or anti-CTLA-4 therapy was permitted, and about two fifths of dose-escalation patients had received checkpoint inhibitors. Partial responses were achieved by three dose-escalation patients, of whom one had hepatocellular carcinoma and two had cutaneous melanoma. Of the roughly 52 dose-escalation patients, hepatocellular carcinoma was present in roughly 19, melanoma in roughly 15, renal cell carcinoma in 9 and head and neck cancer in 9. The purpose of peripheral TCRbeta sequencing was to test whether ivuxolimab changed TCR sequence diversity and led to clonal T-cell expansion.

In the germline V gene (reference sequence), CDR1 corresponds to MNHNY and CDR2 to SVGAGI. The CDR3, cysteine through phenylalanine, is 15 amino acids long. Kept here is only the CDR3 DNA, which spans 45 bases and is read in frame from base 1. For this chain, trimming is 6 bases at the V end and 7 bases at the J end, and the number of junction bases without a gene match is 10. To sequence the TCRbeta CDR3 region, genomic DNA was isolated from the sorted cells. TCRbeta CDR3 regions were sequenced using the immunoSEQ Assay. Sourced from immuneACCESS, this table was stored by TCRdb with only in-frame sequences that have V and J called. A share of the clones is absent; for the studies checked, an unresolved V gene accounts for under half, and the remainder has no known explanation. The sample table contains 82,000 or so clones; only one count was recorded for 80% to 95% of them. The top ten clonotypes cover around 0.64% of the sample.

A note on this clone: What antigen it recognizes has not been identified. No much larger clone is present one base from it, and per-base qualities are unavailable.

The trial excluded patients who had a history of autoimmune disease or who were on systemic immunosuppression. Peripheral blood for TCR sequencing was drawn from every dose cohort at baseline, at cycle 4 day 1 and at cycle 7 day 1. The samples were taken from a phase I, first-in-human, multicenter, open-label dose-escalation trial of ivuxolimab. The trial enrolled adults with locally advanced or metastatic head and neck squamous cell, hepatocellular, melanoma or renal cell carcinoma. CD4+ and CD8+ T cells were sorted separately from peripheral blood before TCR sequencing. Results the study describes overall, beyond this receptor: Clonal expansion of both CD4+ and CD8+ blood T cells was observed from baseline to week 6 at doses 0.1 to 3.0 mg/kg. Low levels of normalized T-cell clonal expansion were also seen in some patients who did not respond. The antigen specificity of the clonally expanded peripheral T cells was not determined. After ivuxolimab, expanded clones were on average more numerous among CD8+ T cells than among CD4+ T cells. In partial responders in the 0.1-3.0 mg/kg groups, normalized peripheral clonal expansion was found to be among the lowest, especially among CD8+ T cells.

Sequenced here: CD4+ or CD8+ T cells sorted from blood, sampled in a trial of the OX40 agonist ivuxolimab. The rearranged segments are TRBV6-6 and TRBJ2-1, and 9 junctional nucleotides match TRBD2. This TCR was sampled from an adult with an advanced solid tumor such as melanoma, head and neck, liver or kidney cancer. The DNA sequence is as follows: TGTGCCAGCAGAGGAGCGGGGGGATTGAAAAATGAGCAGTTCTTC. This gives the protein CASRGAGGLKNEQFF.